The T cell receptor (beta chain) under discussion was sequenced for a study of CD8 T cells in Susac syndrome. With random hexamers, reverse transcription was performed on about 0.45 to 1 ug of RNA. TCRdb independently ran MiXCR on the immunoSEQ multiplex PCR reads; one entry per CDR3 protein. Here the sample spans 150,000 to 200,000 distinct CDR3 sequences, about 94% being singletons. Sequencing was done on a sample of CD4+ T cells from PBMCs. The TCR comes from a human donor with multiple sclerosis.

The CDR3 sequence is CASSPTVGNEQYF. The CDR3 DNA follows: TGTGCCAGCTCACCAACCGTCGGTAACGAGCAGTACTTC. The V call is TRBV18, the J call TRBJ2-7, with D unclear. Deletions cut 2 bases from V and 5 bases from J, with 10 bases between. Germline V gene sequence: CDR1 KGHSH, CDR2 LQKENI. The CDR3 length is 13 residues.